Listed below are T cell receptor beta chains from one sample, sequenced in a study of OX40 agonist ivuxolimab in advanced cancers. Method: immunoSEQ multiplex PCR; TCRdb's copy keeps in-frame clones and lacks some. The profile shows fewer than 30,000 clones, 80% to 85% of them singletons. Material: CD4+ or CD8+ T cells sorted from blood, obtained in a trial of the OX40 agonist ivuxolimab. These TCRs come from an adult with an advanced solid tumor such as melanoma, head and neck, liver or kidney cancer. Both conserved end residues are part of each CDR3. A D gene is named only where the DNA matches it firmly. Clone sizes are given selectively: once, few, many, or a class where the clone is expanded.

size: NA
V: TRBV28
J: TRBJ2-7
D: TRBD2
DNA: TGTGCCAGCAGGACTAGCGGGGATACCTACGAGCAGTACTTC
CDR3: CASRTSGDTYEQYF

size: NA
V: TRBV7-2
J: TRBJ2-1
D: TRBD2
DNA: TGTGCCAGCAGCTTTGAGACTAGCGGGCCATGGTATGAGCAGTTCTTC
CDR3: CASSFETSGPWYEQFF

size: once
V: TRBV30
J: TRBJ2-3
D: TRBD2
DNA: TGTGCCTGGAGTGTAGGGGCGGGGGAAGATACGCAGTATTTT
CDR3: CAWSVGAGEDTQYF

size: NA
V: TRBV19
J: TRBJ2-2
D: NA
DNA: TGTGCCAGTAGTATCGGGCTGAACACCGGGGAGCTGTTTTTT
CDR3: CASSIGLNTGELFF

size: NA
V: TRBV7-7
J: TRBJ2-1
D: NA
DNA: TGTGCTAGCAGCCTCTCATCGAGCTCCTACAATGAGCAGTTCTTC
CDR3: CASSLSSSSYNEQFF

size: NA
V: TRBV9
J: TRBJ2-1
D: TRBD2
DNA: TGTGCCAGCAGCGTAACGACTAGCGCCCCACCGTTCTTC
CDR3: CASSVTTSAPPFF

size: NA
V: TRBV5-1
J: TRBJ2-4
D: NA
DNA: TGCGCCAGCAGCTTTTCAGCCAAAAACATTCAGTACTTC
CDR3: CASSFSAKNIQYF

size: NA
V: TRBV4-1
J: TRBJ1-2
D: TRBD1
DNA: TGCGCCAGCAGCCAAGTAGCAGGGGGGCTATACACCTTC
CDR3: CASSQVAGGLYTF

size: NA
V: TRBV9
J: TRBJ1-2
D: NA
DNA: TGTGCCAGCAGCGTAGGTACAGGGAACTATGGCTACACCTTC
CDR3: CASSVGTGNYGYTF

size: NA
V: TRBV6-1
J: TRBJ1-5
D: NA
DNA: TGTGCCAGCAGGGACAAAAGCAATCAGCCCCAGCATTTT
CDR3: CASRDKSNQPQHF

size: NA
V: TRBV5-1
J: TRBJ1-1
D: NA
DNA: TGCGCCAGCAGCTTGGGGGACTCCAGCTACACTGAAGCTTTCTTT
CDR3: CASSLGDSSYTEAFF

size: NA
V: TRBV2
J: TRBJ1-5
D: NA
DNA: TGTGCCAGCAGTGATATAGGGCGGAGTAGCAATCAGCCCCAGCATTTT
CDR3: CASSDIGRSSNQPQHF